This TCR beta chain is drawn from a study of blood T cell repertoires in COVID-19. Study-wide background: Acute-phase and convalescent COVID-19 samples originated in the United States, Italy and Spain.

The study assigned cohorts using participant-reported clinical history. Exposed study participants had met a COVID-19 case within 2 weeks before entry. The CDR3 contains 11 residues. Per the original methods: Amplification of reference gene primers provided the estimated nucleated cell counts. Method: immunoSEQ multiplex PCR; TCRdb's copy keeps in-frame clones and lacks some. D and trimming were read from the DNA, whereas the V and J calls and clone size are those reported in that table. The profile shows roughly 400,000 clones, about 88% of them singletons. Specimen: PBMCs or T cells enriched from blood (not recorded which). This TCR derives from a young woman who had been exposed to COVID-19. The chain employs TRBV21-1 and TRBJ1-1; the table's D call TRBD1 went unverified against the DNA. TRBV21-1 is a pseudogene. CDR3 region: CARKASTGAFF. CDR3 coding DNA: TGTGCCAGGAAGGCCTCGACAGGAGCTTTCTTT.